Here is one TCR beta chain with its context. This record belongs to a study of blood T cell repertoires in COVID-19. Whole-study context: Some COVID-19 samples were acute and others convalescent; all came from the United States, Italy and Spain. PBMCs, B-cell-depleted T cells, or T cells were the source of the cDNA or gDNA that made up the material.

Per germline, CDR1 SGDLS and CDR2 YYNGEE. Trimming left V 6 bases short and J 0 bases short, with 13 bases between. This CDR3 has 15 amino acids. Authors' data handling: From reference gene primer amplification, estimates of nucleated cell counts were derived. Sequencing was performed with immunoSEQ multiplex PCR; in TCRdb, only in-frame clones are kept and a portion is missing. D and trimming come from the DNA, and the V and J calls and clone size come from that table. The sample consists of some 210,000 clones, 80% to 90% of them appearing once. The sequenced material came from peripheral blood. This chain uses TRBV9 with TRBJ2-1; D is unclear. The receptor was isolated from a woman in her 50s with active or convalescent COVID-19. CDR3 sequence (DNA): TGTGCCAGCACGGTAGCCCCCGACTCCTACAATGAGCAGTTCTTC. This gives the protein CASTVAPDSYNEQFF.